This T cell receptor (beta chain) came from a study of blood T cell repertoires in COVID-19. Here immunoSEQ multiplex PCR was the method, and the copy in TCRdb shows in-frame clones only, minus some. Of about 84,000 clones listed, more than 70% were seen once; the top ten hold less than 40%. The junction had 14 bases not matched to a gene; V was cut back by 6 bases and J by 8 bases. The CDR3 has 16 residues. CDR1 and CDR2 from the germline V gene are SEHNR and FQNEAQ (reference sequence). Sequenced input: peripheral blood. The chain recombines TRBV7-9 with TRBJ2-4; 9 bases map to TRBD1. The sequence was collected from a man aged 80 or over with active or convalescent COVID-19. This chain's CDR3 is CASSPGSTGGSDIQYF. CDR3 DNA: TGTGCCAGCAGTCCGGGGTCGACAGGGGGTTCGGACATTCAGTACTTC.